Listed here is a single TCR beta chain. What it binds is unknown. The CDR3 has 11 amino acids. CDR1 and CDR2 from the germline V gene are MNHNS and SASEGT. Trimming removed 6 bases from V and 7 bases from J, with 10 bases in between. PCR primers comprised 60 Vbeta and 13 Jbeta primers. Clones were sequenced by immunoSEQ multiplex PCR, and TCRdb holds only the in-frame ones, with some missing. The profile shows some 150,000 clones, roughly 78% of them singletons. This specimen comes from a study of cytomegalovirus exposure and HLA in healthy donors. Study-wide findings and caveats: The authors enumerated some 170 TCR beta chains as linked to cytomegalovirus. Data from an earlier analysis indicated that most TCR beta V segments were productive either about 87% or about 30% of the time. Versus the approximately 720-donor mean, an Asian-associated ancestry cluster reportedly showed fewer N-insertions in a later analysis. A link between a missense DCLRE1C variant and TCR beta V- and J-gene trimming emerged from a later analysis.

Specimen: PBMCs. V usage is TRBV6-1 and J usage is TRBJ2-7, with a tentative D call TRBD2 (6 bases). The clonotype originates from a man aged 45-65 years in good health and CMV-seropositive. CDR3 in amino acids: CASREGREQYF. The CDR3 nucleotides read TGTGCCAGCAGGGAGGGGAGGGAGCAGTACTTC.